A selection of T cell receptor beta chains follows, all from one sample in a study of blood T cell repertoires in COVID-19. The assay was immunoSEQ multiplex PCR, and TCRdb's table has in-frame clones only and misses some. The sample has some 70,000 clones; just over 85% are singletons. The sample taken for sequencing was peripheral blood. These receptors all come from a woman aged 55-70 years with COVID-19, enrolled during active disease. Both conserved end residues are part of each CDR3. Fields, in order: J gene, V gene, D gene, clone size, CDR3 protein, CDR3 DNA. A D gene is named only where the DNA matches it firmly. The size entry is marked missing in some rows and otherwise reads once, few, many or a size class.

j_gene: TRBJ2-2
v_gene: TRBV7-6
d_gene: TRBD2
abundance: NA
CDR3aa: CASSLGRGARTGELFF
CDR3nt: TGTGCCAGCAGCTTAGGGCGGGGGGCCCGGACCGGGGAGCTGTTTTTT

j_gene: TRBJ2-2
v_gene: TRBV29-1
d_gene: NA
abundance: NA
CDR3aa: CSVEKGAGELFF
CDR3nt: TGCAGCGTTGAGAAGGGGGCCGGGGAGCTGTTTTTT

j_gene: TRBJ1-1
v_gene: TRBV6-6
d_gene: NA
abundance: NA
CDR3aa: CASSLRDTEAFF
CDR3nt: TGTGCCAGCAGCCTCCGGGACACTGAAGCTTTCTTT

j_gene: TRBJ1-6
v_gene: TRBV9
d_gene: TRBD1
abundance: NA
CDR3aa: CASSAGGGRQGSLHF
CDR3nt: TGTGCCAGCAGCGCAGGGGGTGGAAGGCAGGGGTCCCTCCACTTT

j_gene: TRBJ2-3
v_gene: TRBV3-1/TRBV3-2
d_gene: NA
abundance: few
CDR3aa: CASSSRSGTDTQYF
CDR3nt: TGTGCCAGCAGCTCTCGCAGCGGGACAGATACGCAGTATTTT

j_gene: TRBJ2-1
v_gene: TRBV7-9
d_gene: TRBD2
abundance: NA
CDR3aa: CASSWGLSSYNEQFF
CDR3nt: TGTGCCAGCAGCTGGGGACTAAGCTCCTACAATGAGCAGTTCTTC

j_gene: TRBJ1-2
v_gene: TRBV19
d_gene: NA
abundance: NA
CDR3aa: CASSAPEGYGYTF
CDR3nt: TGTGCCAGTAGTGCCCCGGAGGGTTATGGCTACACCTTC

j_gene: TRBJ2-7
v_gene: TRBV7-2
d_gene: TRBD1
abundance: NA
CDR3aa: CASSSQNFGQGEFRF
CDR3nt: TGTGCCAGCAGCTCCCAAAACTTCGGACAGGGGGAATTCCGCTTC

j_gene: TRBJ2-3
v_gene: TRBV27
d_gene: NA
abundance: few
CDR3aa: CASSSGDTQYF
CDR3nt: TGTGCCAGCAGTTCGGGGGATACGCAGTATTTT

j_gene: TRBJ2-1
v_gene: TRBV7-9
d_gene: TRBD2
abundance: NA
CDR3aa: CASSLRTSESNEQFF
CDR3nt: TGTGCCAGCAGCTTACGGACTAGCGAGAGCAATGAGCAGTTCTTC

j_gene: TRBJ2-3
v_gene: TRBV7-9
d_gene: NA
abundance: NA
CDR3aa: CASSLGALGTDTQYF
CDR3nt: TGTGCCAGCAGCTTAGGGGCCCTTGGCACAGATACGCAGTATTTT

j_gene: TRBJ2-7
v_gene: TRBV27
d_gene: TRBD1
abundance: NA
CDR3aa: CATGRDRGNEQYF
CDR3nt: TGTGCCACCGGAAGGGACAGGGGAAACGAGCAGTACTTC

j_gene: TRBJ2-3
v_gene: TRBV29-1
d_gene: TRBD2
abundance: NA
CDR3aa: CSVDEGRLAVGDTQYF
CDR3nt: TGCAGCGTTGATGAAGGGAGGCTAGCGGTAGGAGATACGCAGTATTTT

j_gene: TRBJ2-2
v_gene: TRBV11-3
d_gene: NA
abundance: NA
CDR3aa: CASSSMNTGELFF
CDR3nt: TGTGCCAGCAGCTCCATGAACACCGGGGAGCTGTTTTTT

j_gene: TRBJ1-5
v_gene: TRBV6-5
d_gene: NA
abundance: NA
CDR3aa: CASSYSAGGNQPQHF
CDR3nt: TGTGCCAGCAGTTACTCTGCCGGGGGCAATCAGCCCCAGCATTTT

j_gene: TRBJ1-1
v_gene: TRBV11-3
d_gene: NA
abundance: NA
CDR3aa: CASSKITGSPEAFF
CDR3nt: TGTGCCAGCAGCAAAATAACAGGGAGTCCTGAAGCTTTCTTT

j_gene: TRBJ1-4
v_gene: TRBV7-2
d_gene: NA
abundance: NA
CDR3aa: CASSRTMNEKLFF
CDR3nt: TGTGCCAGCAGCCGCACAATGAATGAAAAACTGTTTTTT

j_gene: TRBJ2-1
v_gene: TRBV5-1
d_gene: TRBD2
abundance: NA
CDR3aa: CASSLGPSGLYNEQFF
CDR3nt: TGCGCCAGCAGCTTGGGTCCTAGCGGGCTATACAATGAGCAGTTCTTC

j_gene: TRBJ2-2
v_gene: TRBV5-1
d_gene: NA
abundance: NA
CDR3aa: CASSRDRSNTGELFF
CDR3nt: TGCGCCAGCAGCCGCGACAGGTCGAACACCGGGGAGCTGTTTTTT

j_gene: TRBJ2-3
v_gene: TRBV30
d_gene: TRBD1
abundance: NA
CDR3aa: CAWSSVGWDRGHDTQYF
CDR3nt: TGTGCCTGGAGTTCGGTGGGGTGGGACAGGGGGCACGATACGCAGTATTTT

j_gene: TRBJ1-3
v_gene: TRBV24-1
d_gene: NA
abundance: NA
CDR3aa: CATSDSLTGNTIYF
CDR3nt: TGTGCCACCAGTGATTCCTTAACTGGAAACACCATATATTTT

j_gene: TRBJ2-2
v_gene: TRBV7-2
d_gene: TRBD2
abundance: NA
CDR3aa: CASSSGTRAGELFF
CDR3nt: TGTGCCAGCAGCTCCGGGACTAGAGCCGGGGAGCTGTTTTTT

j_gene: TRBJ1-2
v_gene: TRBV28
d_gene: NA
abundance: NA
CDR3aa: CASSYPGGNYGYTF
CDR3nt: TGTGCCAGCAGTTACCCCGGAGGGAACTATGGCTACACCTTC

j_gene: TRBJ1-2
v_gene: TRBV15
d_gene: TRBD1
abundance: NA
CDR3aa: CATSRTPTGEGPYGYTF
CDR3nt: TGTGCCACCAGCAGAACCCCGACAGGGGAGGGACCCTATGGCTACACCTTC